This T cell receptor beta chain was sequenced for a study of T cell responses to AZD1222 COVID-19 vaccine. The CDR3 consists of 15 residues. The germline V gene has CDR1 LGHNA and CDR2 YSLEER. Trimming left V 0 bases short and J 4 bases short, with 12 bases between. About this clone: Its antigen is not known.

This table comes from immunoSEQ multiplex PCR, and its TCRdb copy is limited to in-frame clones, with some not included. The sample yields about 84,000 clones, 70% to 90% seen once. Broader study findings: Just a handful of AZD1222 recipients were seropositive at baseline.

V and J are TRBV4-3 and TRBJ1-1; possibly TRBD1 for D (5 bases). The origin of this receptor is an adult who received the AZD1222 COVID-19 vaccine. This sample comprised peripheral blood, obtained 28 days after the second AZD1222 dose. CDR3 sequence: CASSQDFGGFTEAFF. The CDR3 DNA sequence: TGCGCCAGCAGCCAAGATTTCGGGGGGTTCACTGAAGCTTTCTTT.